This T cell receptor (beta chain) came from a study of shared clonotypes between healthy human individuals. Across the study: The donor pool was made up of two women and three men aged 18 to 49.

The germline gives CDR1 MGHDK, CDR2 SYGVNS. Trimming cost V 3 bases and J 3 bases; bases outside gene matches: 2. The CDR3 contains 14 residues. Investigators spread the genomic DNA of each subset evenly over several immunoSEQ plates. In the source study's methods: Junction-only sequences produced by ImmunoSEQ had no quality scores, so filtering differed. Profiled with immunoSEQ multiplex PCR; TCRdb holds only in-frame clones, not every one. V, J and clone size were drawn from that table, and D and trimming were deduced from the DNA. The repertoire holds about 490,000 clones, with 60% to 85% as singletons. Concerning this clone: Its cognate antigen is unknown.

Study-wide results and caveats: The small donor group covered limited genetic and exposure diversity.

The sample taken for sequencing was PBMCs. The receptor was isolated from a woman in her forties in good health. Some clones in this sample may be carry-over from other donors' samples. The chain links TRBV25-1 to TRBJ2-1, with TRBD1 identical over 7 bases. The CDR3 nucleotides are TGTGCCAGCAGTGAGGGACAGTTCTACAATGAGCAGTTCTTC. It translates to CASSEGQFYNEQFF.